This is a list of T cell receptor beta chains from one sample in a study of T cell responses to AZD1222 COVID-19 vaccine. Sequencing was performed with immunoSEQ multiplex PCR; in TCRdb, only in-frame clones are kept and a portion is missing. Here the sample spans approximately 110,000 clones, roughly 87% being singletons. Sequenced here: peripheral blood, sampled on day 0 of AZD1222 vaccination. These receptors all stem from an adult in good health. Each CDR3 is given with its conserved first and last residue. The D gene is left open where the match is weak. Expanded clones get a size class; other rows say once, few or many, or leave the size out.

V gene	D gene	clone size	J gene	CDR3 protein	CDR3 DNA
TRBV29-1	TRBD1	.	TRBJ1-2	CSVFGQGTGYTF	TGCAGCGTCTTCGGACAGGGAACGGGCTACACCTTC
TRBV3-1/TRBV3-2	.	.	TRBJ2-5	CASSPAHGTQYF	TGTGCCAGCAGCCCCGCACACGGGACCCAGTACTTC
TRBV18	TRBD1	.	TRBJ2-2	CASSPRTGGGTGELFF	TGTGCCAGCTCACCACGGACAGGGGGCGGAACCGGGGAGCTGTTTTTT
TRBV11-2	.	.	TRBJ2-3	CASSPLRQGRGLSNTQYF	TGTGCCAGCAGCCCCCTTAGACAGGGGAGGGGTCTGTCGAATACGCAGTATTTT
TRBV3-1/TRBV3-2	.	.	TRBJ2-7	CASSQDRGITGQYF	TGTGCCAGCAGCCAAGACAGGGGAATTACAGGGCAGTACTTC
TRBV6-6	.	.	TRBJ1-1	CASSHRGGSGFF	TGTGCCAGCAGTCACCGAGGGGGATCTGGTTTCTTT
TRBV9	.	.	TRBJ2-2	CASSVGTLSTGELFF	TGTGCCAGCAGCGTTGGGACCCTCAGCACCGGGGAGCTGTTTTTT
TRBV5-4	.	once	TRBJ2-4	CASSPRTEGNIQYF	TGTGCCAGCAGCCCTCGGACCGAAGGGAACATTCAGTACTTC
TRBV27	.	.	TRBJ2-7	CASRLLGGLDYEQYF	TGTGCCAGCAGACTACTAGGGGGTCTCGACTACGAGCAGTACTTC
TRBV6-6	TRBD1	.	TRBJ1-5	CASRQGGSNQPQHF	TGTGCCAGCAGACAGGGGGGTAGCAATCAGCCCCAGCATTTT
TRBV29-1	.	.	TRBJ1-1	CSVTQPGRGTEAFF	TGCAGCGTTACCCAACCGGGACGGGGCACTGAAGCTTTCTTT
TRBV4-3	TRBD2	.	TRBJ2-3	CASSQMSGSEDTQYF	TGCGCCAGCAGCCAAATGAGCGGGAGTGAGGATACGCAGTATTTT
TRBV11-2	TRBD1	once	TRBJ1-1	CASTRQGINTEAFF	TGTGCCAGCACCCGACAGGGGATCAACACTGAAGCTTTCTTT
TRBV19	.	.	TRBJ2-3	CASRGRTDTQYF	TGTGCCAGTAGGGGCCGCACAGATACGCAGTATTTT
TRBV7-2	.	.	TRBJ1-4	CASRPSTVLGEKLFF	TGTGCCAGCAGACCTTCCACTGTTTTAGGGGAAAAACTGTTTTTT
TRBV4-3	TRBD2	few	TRBJ2-5	CASSQGESSGGVETQYF	TGCGCCAGCAGCCAAGGGGAGAGTAGCGGGGGAGTGGAGACCCAGTACTTC
TRBV5-6	.	.	TRBJ1-6	CASSLRMAPYNSPLHF	TGTGCCAGCAGCTTGCGCATGGCGCCATATAATTCACCCCTCCACTTT
TRBV7-6	.	.	TRBJ2-1	CASSFEAASYNEQFF	TGTGCCAGCAGCTTTGAAGCGGCCTCCTACAATGAGCAGTTCTTC
TRBV4-1	.	.	TRBJ1-5	CASSQPSGVYSNQPQHF	TGCGCCAGCAGCCAACCCAGTGGGGTCTATAGCAATCAGCCCCAGCATTTT
TRBV12-3/TRBV12-4	.	.	TRBJ1-2	CAIPIRGNGYTF	TGTGCCATCCCCATACGGGGGAATGGCTACACCTTC
TRBV7-8	TRBD1	once	TRBJ1-1	CASSLNRGVTEAFF	TGTGCCAGCAGCTTGAACAGGGGTGTCACTGAAGCTTTCTTT
TRBV5-5	TRBD1	.	TRBJ1-2	CASSLAWGQGYGYTF	TGTGCCAGCAGCTTGGCGTGGGGACAGGGTTATGGCTACACCTTC